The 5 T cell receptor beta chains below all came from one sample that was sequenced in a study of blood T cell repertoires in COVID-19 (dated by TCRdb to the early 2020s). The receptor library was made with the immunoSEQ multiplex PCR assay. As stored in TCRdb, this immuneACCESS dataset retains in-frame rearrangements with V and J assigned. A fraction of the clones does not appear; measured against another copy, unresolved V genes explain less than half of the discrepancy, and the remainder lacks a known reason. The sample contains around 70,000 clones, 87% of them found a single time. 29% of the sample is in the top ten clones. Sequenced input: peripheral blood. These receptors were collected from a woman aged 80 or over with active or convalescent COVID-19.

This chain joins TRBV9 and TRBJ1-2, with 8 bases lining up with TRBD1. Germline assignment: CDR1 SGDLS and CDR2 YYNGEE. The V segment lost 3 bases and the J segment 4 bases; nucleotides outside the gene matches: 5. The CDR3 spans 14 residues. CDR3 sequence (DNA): TGTGCCAGCAGCGGGACAGGGCGCTTCTATGGCTACACCTTC. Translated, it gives CASSGTGRFYGYTF.

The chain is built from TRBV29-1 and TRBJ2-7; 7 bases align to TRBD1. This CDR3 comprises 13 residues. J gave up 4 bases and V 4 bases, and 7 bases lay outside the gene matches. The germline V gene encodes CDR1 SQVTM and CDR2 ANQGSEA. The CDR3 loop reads CSVATGLEYEQYF. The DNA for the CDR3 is TGCAGCGTTGCGACAGGGTTAGAGTACGAGCAGTACTTC.

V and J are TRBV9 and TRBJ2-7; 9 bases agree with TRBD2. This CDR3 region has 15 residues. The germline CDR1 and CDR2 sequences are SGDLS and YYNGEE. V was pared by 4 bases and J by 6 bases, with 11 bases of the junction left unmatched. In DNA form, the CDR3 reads TGTGCCAGCAGCCCCTTCGCGGGGGGGGATTTCGAGCAGTACTTC. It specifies CASSPFAGGDFEQYF.

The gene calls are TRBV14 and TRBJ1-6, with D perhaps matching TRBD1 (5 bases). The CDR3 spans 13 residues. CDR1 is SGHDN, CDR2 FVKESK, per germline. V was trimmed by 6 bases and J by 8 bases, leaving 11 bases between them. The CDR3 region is CASSDSYYSPLHF. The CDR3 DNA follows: TGTGCCAGCAGTGACAGTTACTATTCACCCCTCCACTTT.

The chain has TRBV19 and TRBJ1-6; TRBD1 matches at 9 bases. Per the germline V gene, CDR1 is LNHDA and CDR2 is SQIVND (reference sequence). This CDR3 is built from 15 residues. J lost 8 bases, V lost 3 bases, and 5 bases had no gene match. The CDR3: CASSILWDRDSPLHF. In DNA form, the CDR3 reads TGTGCCAGTAGTATTTTGTGGGACAGGGATTCACCCCTCCACTTT.